The text below deals with one T cell receptor (beta chain). Only a few counts were recorded for this clonotype. No antigen is known for it. No clone much larger than this one lies a single base away; base qualities are absent. The CDR3, cysteine through phenylalanine, is 15 amino acids long. Only CDR3 DNA remains: 45 bases, in frame from the first base. Taken from the germline V gene (reference sequence), the CDR1 and CDR2 loops are DFQATT and SNEGSKA. Deletion took 0 bases off V and 0 bases off J, with a span of 10 bases between the germline ends. Systemically healthy Caucasian individuals from Russia, 35 to 50 in total and aged roughly 6 to 100 years, were included as donors. Each donor gave around 9 milliliters of peripheral blood, collected into EDTA-treated Vacutainer tubes. Ficoll-Paque density-gradient centrifugation was used to isolate PBMCs, with at least 6 million obtained per sample. Trizol reagent was used to extract total RNA from the PBMCs, yielding at least 6 micrograms per sample. For every donor, flow cytometry on a PBMC aliquot measured the percentage of naive CD45RAhigh/CD27high T cells.

This entry is derived from a study of blood T cells in healthy people across ages (dated by TCRdb to the mid-2010s). With respect to the entire study: Template switching captured roughly one uniquely barcoded TCR beta cDNA molecule per two T cells in model experiments. Two additional independent replicas of 1 million unique cDNA reads from the same blood draw were analyzed for two donors (one aged 18 to 29 and one aged 80 or older). To avoid experimental bias, donors of different ages were spread randomly across the sequencing lanes. Using deep sequencing normalized with unique cDNA molecular identifiers, the study measured how TCR beta repertoire diversity changes with age. Donors were grouped into four age groups: young (average about 15 years), middle-aged (39), aged (around 66) and long-lived (approximately 81).

Study-wide conclusions, independent of this receptor: Bulk unsorted PBMC profiling prevented conclusive comparison of naive and antigen-experienced compartments. Because the CMV infection status of the donors was unknown, age-related changes in expanded clonotypes may potentially have been confounded. As age increased, observed TCR beta diversity per million T cells dropped in a roughly linear way, and a significant reduction was already evident by age 40. Compared with the aged group, the long-lived group had more naive CD4+ T cells, fewer expanded clones and increased TCR diversity, suggesting age selection. Total diversity estimates from one million sequenced T cells were considered lower bounds and underestimates. Observed TCR beta diversity correlated strongly with the percentage of naive T cells measured by flow cytometry.

Libraries were built with 5' RACE. Reads for this sample came from an Illumina HiSeq 2500. A second PCR of roughly 7 to 12 cycles was run with a J-beta primer mix and a sample-barcoded 5' primer. Each TCR beta cDNA molecule received a unique molecular identifier from a template-switch 5' adaptor carrying 12 random nucleotides. Each sample yielded at least 3 million CDR3-containing paired-end reads. All of the RNA was converted into first-strand cDNA using the Mint cDNA synthesis kit, with a TRBC-specific oligonucleotide serving as the primer. All cDNA was treated with uracil-DNA glycosylase and then went through a first 18-cycle PCR with the universal primers M1SS and BC2_uni_R. Under the source paper's analysis protocol: Normalization of each sample was performed by random selection of 1 million high-quality reads, each carrying a distinct molecular identifier. Instead of being binned into consensus sequences, reads with shared molecular identifiers were discarded. CDR3 identification, clonotype clustering and error correction used MiTCR with a Q25 quality threshold and the strictest error-elimination algorithm. A nonparametric unseen species model with Euler transformation was used to estimate lower-bound total TCR beta diversity. TCRdb passed the public sequencing reads through fastp at Q25 and MiXCR, retaining productive beta sequences. Rows are unified per CDR3 protein, each entry keeping the most common DNA and genes. The V and J calls here are based on TCRdb, not the publication. The sample profile shows 550,000 to 750,000 distinct CDR3 sequences; under 25% of them were found once. The top ten clonotypes cover roughly 3.6% of the sample.

Source material: blood. The receptor was isolated from a man between 65 and 80 years old in good health. The chain uses TRBV20-1 and TRBJ2-3, with the D segment identity uncertain. The nucleotide sequence is TGCAGTGCTAGAGATCAAGAGGCTAGCACAGATACGCAGTATTTT. This is translated as CSARDQEASTDTQYF.